Listed below are T cell receptor beta chains from one sample, sequenced in a study of blood T cells in healthy people across ages. TCRdb fed the 5' RACE reads into MiXCR, producing one record per CDR3 protein. This sample has about 830,000 distinct CDR3 sequences; 58% occur once, and the top ten carry around 20%. The source material was blood. Every receptor here comes from a man under 40 in good health. Each CDR3 is given with its conserved first and last residue. D genes are given only for firm matches. Only part of the rows carry a size: once, few, many, or a class if the clone is expanded.

v_call	clone_size	j_call	d_call	cdr3_aa	cdr3_nt
TRBV3-1	few	TRBJ2-3	TRBD2	CASSHRLAGRGDTQYF	TGTGCCAGCAGCCACCGACTAGCGGGGAGAGGAGATACGCAGTATTTT
TRBV7-2	once	TRBJ2-6	.	CASSRNRDLRGANVLTF	TGTGCCAGCAGCCGTAACAGGGATTTGAGAGGGGCCAACGTCCTGACTTTC
TRBV18	.	TRBJ2-5	.	CASSPNSRGAETQYF	TGTGCCAGCTCACCAAATAGCCGGGGGGCAGAGACCCAGTACTTC
TRBV20-1	many	TRBJ2-7	.	CSAGASTRREQYF	TGCAGTGCTGGTGCAAGTACGAGGCGGGAGCAGTACTTC
TRBV3-1	.	TRBJ2-5	TRBD2	CASTRTSRETQYF	TGTGCCAGCACCCGGACTAGCCGGGAGACCCAGTACTTC
TRBV21-1	.	TRBJ2-7	.	CASSKARSGMGEQYF	TGTGCCAGCAGCAAAGCGAGGTCGGGGATGGGCGAGCAGTACTTC
TRBV27	once	TRBJ2-7	.	CASRDSRYEQYF	TGTGCCAGCAGGGACAGTAGGTACGAGCAGTACTTC
TRBV12-3/TRBV12-4	.	TRBJ2-1	TRBD1	CVSSHRQGWGEQFF	TGTGTCAGCAGCCACCGACAGGGGTGGGGTGAGCAGTTCTTC
TRBV7-9	.	TRBJ1-2	.	CASSRTASNGYTF	TGTGCCAGCAGCCGGACAGCCTCGAATGGCTACACCTTC
TRBV6-6	.	TRBJ2-7	TRBD2	CASSFRAPGGRYSYEQYF	TGTGCCAGCAGTTTCCGGGCCCCGGGGGGACGGTACTCCTACGAGCAGTACTTC
TRBV7-2	.	TRBJ2-7	.	CASVVTPGQSYEQYF	TGTGCCAGCGTTGTAACTCCCGGTCAGTCCTACGAGCAGTACTTC
TRBV6-2/TRBV6-3	few	TRBJ2-1	TRBD2	CASLAGGRGNEQFF	TGTGCCAGTTTGGCGGGAGGAAGGGGCAATGAGCAGTTCTTC
TRBV4-2	.	TRBJ2-7	TRBD2	CASSRAGTSNSYEQYF	TGTGCCAGCAGCCGGGCCGGGACTAGTAATTCCTACGAGCAGTACTTC
TRBV9	.	TRBJ2-1	TRBD2	CASSASGRAREQFF	TGTGCCAGCAGCGCTAGCGGGAGGGCCCGAGAGCAGTTCTTC
TRBV5-1	.	TRBJ2-1	.	CASSFGPLANEQFF	TGCGCCAGCAGCTTCGGGCCCCTGGCCAATGAGCAGTTCTTC
TRBV20-1	.	TRBJ2-7	TRBD2	CSANPGTSSYNEQYF	TGCAGTGCTAACCCCGGGACTAGCTCCTACAATGAGCAGTACTTC
TRBV27	.	TRBJ2-3	TRBD2	CASGIGTSGRTADTQYF	TGTGCCAGCGGTATCGGGACTAGCGGGAGGACCGCAGATACGCAGTATTTT
TRBV20-1	few	TRBJ2-7	.	CSASSSGPYEQYF	TGCAGTGCTAGTAGTAGCGGTCCCTACGAGCAGTACTTC
TRBV28	few	TRBJ2-3	.	CASSLIRGSDTQYF	TGTGCCAGCAGTTTGATTCGGGGAAGTGATACGCAGTATTTT
TRBV10-3	.	TRBJ2-3	TRBD2	CAIRILAGGTDTQYF	TGTGCCATCAGAATACTAGCGGGAGGGACAGATACGCAGTATTTT
TRBV25-1	.	TRBJ2-6	.	CASSESGAGLSSGANVLTF	TGTGCCAGCAGTGAATCTGGAGCAGGGTTAAGTTCAGGGGCCAACGTCCTGACTTTC
TRBV12-3/TRBV12-4	.	TRBJ2-7	TRBD1	CASSVNWGQGALEQYF	TGTGCCAGCAGTGTCAATTGGGGACAGGGGGCTCTCGAGCAGTACTTC
TRBV28	few	TRBJ2-7	TRBD2	CASSRAGGSSYEQYF	TGTGCCAGCAGTCGAGCGGGAGGTAGCTCCTACGAGCAGTACTTC
TRBV5-1	.	TRBJ2-7	.	CASRLAEVLSYEQYF	TGCGCCAGCCGTCTAGCCGAGGTCCTCTCCTACGAGCAGTACTTC
TRBV20-1	.	TRBJ2-3	TRBD2	CSAPQREGSGDTQYF	TGCAGTGCTCCCCAGCGGGAGGGGTCCGGGGATACGCAGTATTTT
TRBV7-2	.	TRBJ2-1	TRBD2	CASSIASPGEGDEQFF	TGTGCCAGCAGCATAGCCTCCCCGGGGGAGGGAGATGAGCAGTTCTTC